Detailed here is one TCR beta chain. Its target is not known. The sample comes from a study of cytomegalovirus exposure and HLA in healthy donors. Notes on the study in general: Some TCR beta chains (roughly 160 of them) were listed as cytomegalovirus-associated. TCR beta chain V- and J-gene trimming was linked, in a later analysis, to a missense variant in DCLRE1C. Per published accounts, TCR beta sequences correctly predicted the HLA-A and HLA-B alleles of most subjects.

The CDR3 spans 14 residues. The V end lost 5 bases, the J end lost 2 bases, and 12 bases lay between the germline ends. Germline V gene lookup returns CDR1 SEHNR and CDR2 FQNEAQ (reference sequence). Amplification used 60 Vbeta primers and 13 Jbeta primers. Clones were sequenced by immunoSEQ multiplex PCR, and TCRdb holds only the in-frame ones, with some missing. Of some 180,000 clones detected, 75% to 85% appear once; the ten largest clones hold 1.4% to 1.5%. This receptor was obtained from a man between 18 and 35 years old in good health and CMV-seronegative. J is TRBJ1-1 and V is TRBV7-9; the D gene is possibly TRBD1 (6 bases). Sequenced input: PBMCs. For the CDR3, the DNA is TGTGCCAGCAGCACGACAGGAATTAACACTGAAGCTTTCTTT. Translation: CASSTTGINTEAFF. Supplemented by reference TRBV7-9 and TRBJ1-1, the full variable domain reads DTGVSQNPRHKITKRGQNVTFRCDPISEHNRLYWYRQTLGQGPEFLTYFQNEAQLEKSRLLSDRFSAERPKGSFSTLEIQRTEQGDSAMYLCASSTTGINTEAFFGQGTRLTVV.